The entry below describes one T cell receptor (beta chain). Repertoires were generated with immunoSEQ multiplex PCR, while TCRdb's copy carries only in-frame clones and drops some. The data contain more than 2 million clones, about 95% of them singletons. This entry belongs to a study of shared clonotypes between healthy human individuals. Germline V gene sequence: CDR1 MNHNY, CDR2 SVGAGI (reference sequence). Trimming left V 4 bases short and J 5 bases short, with 5 bases between. CDR3 size: 12 residues. This receptor was taken from a man aged 18 to 29 in good health. Sequencing was performed on naive CD4+ T cells sorted from blood. Subset denoted: CD45RA+ positively selected. This chain joins TRBV6-6 and TRBJ2-2; D not certain. The CDR3 spells CASSLLTGELFF. Written as DNA, the CDR3 is TGTGCCAGCAGTTTATTAACCGGGGAGCTGTTTTTT.